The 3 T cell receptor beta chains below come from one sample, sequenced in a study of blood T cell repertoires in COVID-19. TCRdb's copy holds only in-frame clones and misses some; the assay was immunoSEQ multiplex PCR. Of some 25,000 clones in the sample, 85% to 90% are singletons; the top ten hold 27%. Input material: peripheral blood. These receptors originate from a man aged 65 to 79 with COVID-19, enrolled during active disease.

The CDR3 sequence is CASSQDRQGAGETQYF. The CDR3 coding sequence is TGTGCCAGCAGCCAAGATCGGCAGGGGGCTGGAGAGACCCAGTACTTC. The genes are TRBV3-1 (or the pseudogene TRBV3-2) and TRBJ2-5, with 8 bases fitting TRBD1. This CDR3 is built from 16 residues. The germline CDR1 and CDR2 sequences are LGHDT and YNNKEL (reference sequence). With V trimmed by 0 bases and J by 4 bases, 7 bases remained unmatched.

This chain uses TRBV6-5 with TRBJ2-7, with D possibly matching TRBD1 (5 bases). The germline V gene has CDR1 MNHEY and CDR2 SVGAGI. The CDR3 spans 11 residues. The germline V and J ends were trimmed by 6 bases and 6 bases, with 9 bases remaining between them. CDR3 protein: CASSQGSEQYF. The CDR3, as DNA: TGTGCCAGCAGCCAGGGCTCCGAGCAGTACTTC.

The CDR3 nucleotides are TGTGCCAGCAGCTCGAAGCAGCGGGGGGACCGGGAGACCCAGTACTTC. Its translation is CASSSKQRGDRETQYF. The chain combines TRBV5-4 with TRBJ2-5; 9 bases match TRBD2. This CDR3 is 16 amino acids long. CDR1 is SGHNT, CDR2 YYREEE, per germline (reference sequence). V dropped 3 bases and J dropped 5; count of bases not matched to a gene: 11.